This TCR beta chain was sequenced for a study of shared clonotypes between healthy human individuals. Concerning this clone: Its antigen is as yet unknown.

CD8 cells regarded as naive lacked CD45RO, were positively chosen for CCR7, and omitted terminally differentiated effector memory CD45RA+ cells. This table comes from immunoSEQ multiplex PCR, and its TCRdb copy is limited to in-frame clones, with some not included. The table records 1.5 million to 2.5 million clones, roughly 95% of them present only once. Study-wide results and limits: Naive CD4 clonotype sharing across several donors was roughly 5%.

The sequence derives from a man aged 18-30 years in good health. The sample consisted of naive CD8+ T cells sorted from blood.

Written as DNA, the CDR3 is TGTGCCAGCCGGAGGGGCCCCTACAATGAGCAGTTCTTC. This sequence encodes CASRRGPYNEQFF. The chain carries TRBV27 and TRBJ2-1, with a weak D call TRBD2 (6 bases). The CDR3 totals 13 residues. The germline V gene has CDR1 MNHEY and CDR2 SMNVEV (reference sequence). Between the trimmed V and J ends, which lost 8 bases and 2 bases, there was a span of 10 bases.